The 27 T cell receptor beta chains below all came from one sample that was sequenced in a study of cytomegalovirus exposure and HLA in healthy donors. PCR primers comprised 60 Vbeta and 13 Jbeta primers. Produced via immunoSEQ multiplex PCR; TCRdb's table is partial and in-frame only. The data show some 130,000 clones, with approximately 64% seen just once and less than 2.5% held by the top ten. Sequenced material: PBMCs. Every receptor here comes from a woman in her thirties or forties in good health and CMV-seronegative.

The chain combines TRBV7-9 with TRBJ2-3; tentatively, D is TRBD2 (6 bases). V gave up 1 base and J gave up 4 bases, with 12 bases separating them. The CDR3 spans 15 residues. Germline CDR1 SEHNR, CDR2 FQNEAQ (reference sequence). CDR3 protein: CASSLGGGVADTQYF. The CDR3 nucleotides are TGTGCCAGCAGCTTAGGTGGAGGGGTGGCAGATACGCAGTATTTT.

V and J are TRBV27 and TRBJ2-3, with unresolved D. V was shortened by 1 base and J by 1 base, with 15 bases between the two germline ends. CDR1 and CDR2 from the germline V gene are MNHEY and SMNVEV (reference sequence). The length of the CDR3 is 17 residues. The CDR3 loop reads CASSLLFPGFGTDTQYF. The CDR3 nucleotides read TGTGCCAGCAGTTTATTATTTCCTGGCTTCGGCACAGATACGCAGTATTTT.

This clone showed up just a few times. This sequence joins TRBV10-3 and TRBJ1-2, with TRBD1 matching 9 bases. The CDR3 has 15 amino acids. Germline assignment: CDR1 ENHRY and CDR2 SYGVKD. Trimming cost V 8 bases and J 2 bases; bases outside gene matches: 9. CDR3 loop: CAIADTGGLNYGYTF. The CDR3 DNA follows: TGTGCCATCGCGGATACAGGGGGCTTAAACTATGGCTACACCTTC.

The chain joins TRBV15 to TRBJ1-1; TRBD1 matches at 9 bases. Germline V gene sequence: CDR1 LNHNV, CDR2 YYDKDF (reference sequence). The CDR3 spans 14 residues. The V and J ends lost 9 bases and 4 bases, in that order; junction bases with no gene match: 9. CDR3 sequence (DNA): TGTGCCACAACTCCGGGACAGGGAGGCACTGAAGCTTTCTTT. This codes for CATTPGQGGTEAFF.

This clone occurred once. The chain links TRBV4-1 to TRBJ1-4, with D perhaps matching TRBD1 (5 bases). V shed 4 bases and J shed 3 bases, with 12 bases lying between them. The CDR3 is 15 residues long. Looked up from germline, CDR1 is MGHRA and CDR2 is YSYEKL. The CDR3 coding sequence is TGCGCCAGCAGCCGTCAGGGTCTAGCTAATGAAAAACTGTTTTTT. It yields the protein CASSRQGLANEKLFF.

The chain combines TRBV29-1 with TRBJ1-2; D ambiguous. CDR3 length: 14 amino acids. The germline CDR1 and CDR2 sequences are SQVTM and ANQGSEA. Trimming removed 5 bases from V and 4 bases from J, with 17 bases in between. CDR3 nucleotides: TGCAGCGTTAAAAAGACCGGGGTCCCCTATGGCTACACCTTC. This encodes CSVKKTGVPYGYTF.

This chain joins TRBV11-1 and TRBJ1-2; 10 bases map to TRBD1. Germline trimming cut 5 bases from V and 8 bases from J; bases unmatched to any gene: 11. In germline, CDR1 is SGHAT, CDR2 FQDESV (reference sequence). The CDR3 contains 15 residues. The CDR3, as DNA: TGTGCCAGCAGCGCAGACAGGGGGCCTCGAGGCGGCTACACCTTC. Translating gives CASSADRGPRGGYTF.

The DNA of the CDR3 is TGTGCCAGCAGTTACTCGAAGGCCGGGAACTACGAGCAGTACTTC. Protein product: CASSYSKAGNYEQYF. The V gene is TRBV6-5, the J gene TRBJ2-7; D perhaps matches TRBD2 (5 bases). From germline, CDR1 is MNHEY and CDR2 SVGAGI. This CDR3 spans 15 amino acids. With 0 bases removed from V and 3 bases from J, the gap between germline ends came to 12 bases.

The chain carries TRBV30 and TRBJ1-6; 9 bases agree with TRBD1. Per the germline V gene, CDR1 is GTSNPN and CDR2 is SVGIG (reference sequence). This CDR3 has 12 amino acids. J lost 12 bases, V lost 3 bases, and 3 bases had no gene match. CDR3 loop: CAWSRDREPLHF. The CDR3 region has the DNA TGTGCCTGGAGCAGGGACAGGGAACCCCTCCACTTT.

This chain's CDR3 is CASRHYLTSDEQFF. CDR3 nucleotide sequence: TGTGCCAGCAGGCATTATTTGACTAGCGATGAGCAGTTCTTC. The gene calls are TRBV6-5 and TRBJ2-1, with 8 bases matching TRBD2. Looked up from germline, CDR1 is MNHEY and CDR2 is SVGAGI. V shed 6 bases, J shed 8 bases, and the junction held 9 bases outside the gene matches. The CDR3 covers 14 residues.

This clone was picked up a small number of times. The chain uses TRBV6-5 and TRBJ1-4; D is ambiguous. V was pared by 5 bases and J by 7 bases, with 14 bases between. The CDR3 loop spans 14 amino acids. CDR1 and CDR2 from the germline V gene are MNHEY and SVGAGI. The CDR3 spells CASSKLRGGEKLFF. DNA of the CDR3: TGTGCCAGCAGTAAGCTCAGAGGCGGTGAAAAACTGTTTTTT.

About this clone itself: Other DNA sequences within the sample encode an identical CDR3. The rearrangement links TRBV7-9 to TRBJ1-1; TRBD1 matches at 7 bases. Germline values: CDR1 SEHNR, CDR2 FQNEAQ (reference sequence). This CDR3 is 15 amino acids long. With V trimmed by 5 bases and J by 0 bases, 6 bases remained unmatched. The CDR3 nucleotides read TGTGCCAGCAGCCCGACAGGGCCCATGAACACTGAAGCTTTCTTT. It encodes CASSPTGPMNTEAFF.

The chain recombines TRBV7-2 with TRBJ2-5; D unresolved. CDR3 size: 14 residues. Trimming took 2 bases from V and 5 from J, leaving 12 bases between them. Germline CDR1 reads SGHTA; CDR2 reads FQGNSA. CDR3 DNA: TGTGCCAGCAGCTTAAAAGGCCACGGGGAGACCCAGTACTTC. It encodes CASSLKGHGETQYF.

This clone was seen more than once but under ten times. The genes are TRBV30 and TRBJ2-1; 9 bases are a match to TRBD1. V lost 2 bases to trimming and J lost 7 bases; unmatched junction nucleotides: 3. This CDR3 spans 13 amino acids. Germline V gives CDR1 GTSNPN, CDR2 SVGIG (reference sequence). The DNA of the CDR3 is TGTGCCTGGAGTCCGGACAGGGGTAATGAGCAGTTCTTC. Translated, it gives CAWSPDRGNEQFF.

The genes are TRBV18 and TRBJ1-1; TRBD1 agrees at 7 bases. Germline V gene lookup returns CDR1 KGHSH and CDR2 LQKENI. V dropped 3 bases and J dropped 4; count of bases not matched to a gene: 11. The CDR3 sequence is 16 residues long. The CDR3 loop reads CASSPYTTTGLTEAFF. The CDR3 DNA reads TGTGCCAGCTCACCGTACACGACGACAGGGCTCACTGAAGCTTTCTTT.

The genes are TRBV7-8 and TRBJ2-1; 8 nucleotides match TRBD2. V gave up 3 bases and J gave up 6 bases; unmatched junction bases: 7. Germline CDR1 reads SGHVS; CDR2 reads FQNEAQ. This CDR3 is 15 amino acids long. The CDR3 coding sequence is TGTGCCAGCAGCTTGATGACTAGCGTTTTCAATGAGCAGTTCTTC. Protein sequence: CASSLMTSVFNEQFF. Filled out from reference TRBV7-8 and TRBJ2-1, the complete variable domain reads GAGVSQSPRYKVAKRGQDVALRCDPISGHVSLFWYQQALGQGPEFLTYFQNEAQLDKSGLPSDRFFAERPEGSVSTLKIQRTQQEDSAVYLCASSLMTSVFNEQFFGPGTRLTVL.

The rearrangement uses TRBV15 and TRBJ2-7; D may be TRBD2 (7 bases). Germline loops: CDR1 LNHNV, CDR2 YYDKDF (reference sequence). The CDR3 loop spans 17 amino acids. V lost 0 bases and J lost 4, with 19 bases in between. CDR3 sequence: CATSRDGGGGALYEQYF. The CDR3 DNA sequence: TGTGCCACCAGCAGAGATGGGGGCGGGGGCGCGTTGTACGAGCAGTACTTC.

The rearrangement uses TRBV5-8 and TRBJ1-5, with 9 bases aligning to TRBD1. The CDR3 length is 15 residues. Looked up from germline, CDR1 is SGHTS and CDR2 is YDEGEE. V dropped 0 bases and J dropped 9; count of bases not matched to a gene: 7. CDR3 in amino acids: CASSLDRGQGAPQHF. In nucleotides, the CDR3 is TGTGCCAGCAGCTTGGACAGGGGGCAGGGTGCGCCCCAGCATTTT. Using reference TRBV5-8 and TRBJ1-5 for the parts outside the CDR3, the full variable domain is EAGVTQSPTHLIKTRGQQATLRCSPISGHTSVYWYQQALGLGLQFLLWYDEGEERNRGNFPPRFSGRQFPNYSSELNVNALELEDSALYLCASSLDRGQGAPQHFGDGTRLSIL.

The chain has TRBV5-1 and TRBJ2-6; possible D gene TRBD1, 7 bases. Germline lookup yields CDR1 SGHRS and CDR2 YFSETQ. The length of the CDR3 is 15 residues. Trimming removed 7 bases from V and 1 base from J, with 12 bases in between. The CDR3, as DNA: TGCGCCAGCGCGGAGGGGGCTTCTGGGGCCAACGTCCTGACTTTC. Translated: CASAEGASGANVLTF. The full variable domain, completed using reference TRBV5-1 and TRBJ2-6, is KAGVTQTPRYLIKTRGQQVTLSCSPISGHRSVSWYQQTPGQGLQFLFEYFSETQRNKGNFPGRFSGRQFSNSRSEMNVSTLELGDSALYLCASAEGASGANVLTFGAGSRLTVL.

This sequence joins TRBV4-3 and TRBJ1-3; D perhaps matches TRBD1 (5 bases). Germline lookup yields CDR1 LGHNA and CDR2 YSLEER. This CDR3 comprises 17 residues. The V end lost 0 bases, the J end lost 7 bases, and 19 bases lay between the germline ends. The CDR3 region has the DNA TGCGCCAGCAGCCAAGAAGGTGGGGCAGGTTTGTTCAACACCATATATTTT. It codes for CASSQEGGAGLFNTIYF.

This clone was seen a handful of times. The V gene is TRBV18, the J gene TRBJ1-6; TRBD1 aligns across 9 bases. V was clipped by 2 bases and J by 13 bases; unmatched bases: 6. CDR1 is KGHSH and CDR2 is LQKENI in the germline V gene. There are 14 residues in the CDR3. The CDR3 nucleotides read TGTGCCAGCTCACCAAATGGACAGGGGAGTCCCCTCCACTTT. It encodes CASSPNGQGSPLHF.

Points on this clone: Distinct nucleotide sequences in the sample also encode this CDR3. This chain joins TRBV5-1 and TRBJ1-4; 7 bases fit TRBD1. J was trimmed by 3 bases and V by 4 bases; bases with no gene match: 3. Germline V gives CDR1 SGHRS, CDR2 YFSETQ. The CDR3 runs to 14 residues. CDR3 amino acids: CASSPGTANEKLFF. DNA of the CDR3: TGCGCCAGCAGCCCCGGGACAGCTAATGAAAAACTGTTTTTT.

This clone is a singleton in its sample. The chain couples TRBV7-9 to TRBJ2-3; D uncertain. The CDR3 is 12 amino acids. V was cut by 3 bases and J by 3 bases, with 4 bases left in between. In germline, CDR1 is SEHNR, CDR2 FQNEAQ (reference sequence). This CDR3 is CASSFNTDTQYF. As DNA, the CDR3 is TGTGCCAGCAGCTTTAATACAGATACGCAGTATTTT.

The V and J genes are TRBV18 and TRBJ2-1; 7 nucleotides align to TRBD1. V lost 4 bases, J lost 8 bases, and 8 bases stayed unmatched. CDR3 length: 14 amino acids. The germline CDR1 and CDR2 sequences are KGHSH and LQKENI. CDR3 DNA: TGTGCCAGCTCACTATCGACAGGGAGAGATGAGCAGTTCTTC. Translating it yields CASSLSTGRDEQFF.

The chain links TRBV4-1 to TRBJ1-2; 9 bases align to TRBD1. Losses at the gene ends were 5 bases for V and 2 bases for J; bases not matched to a gene: 9. Looked up from germline, CDR1 is MGHRA and CDR2 is YSYEKL. CDR3 length: 16 amino acids. CDR3 residues: CASSSKSGTGNYGYTF. CDR3 coding DNA: TGCGCCAGCAGCTCAAAATCCGGGACAGGGAACTATGGCTACACCTTC.

The rearrangement links TRBV19 to TRBJ1-5; perhaps TRBD1 as D (5 bases). The V end was cut by 2 bases, the J end by 8 bases, with 19 bases between. This CDR3 contains 16 residues. The germline CDR1 and CDR2 sequences are LNHDA and SQIVND (reference sequence). The CDR3 reads CASSITDRSPRKPQHF. The CDR3 coding sequence is TGTGCCAGTAGTATAACAGACAGATCGCCCCGTAAGCCCCAGCATTTT.

About this clone: An end of the junction does not agree with germline; a read error may underlie this. This chain connects TRBV11-1 to TRBJ2-3; 11 bases fit TRBD2. This CDR3 contains 18 residues. CDR1 and CDR2 (germline): SGHAT, FQDESV (reference sequence). CDR3 in DNA: TGTACCAGCAGTCCTCTAGCGGGGGGATTGAAACACACAGATACGCAGTATTTT. Residues: CTSSPLAGGLKHTDTQYF.